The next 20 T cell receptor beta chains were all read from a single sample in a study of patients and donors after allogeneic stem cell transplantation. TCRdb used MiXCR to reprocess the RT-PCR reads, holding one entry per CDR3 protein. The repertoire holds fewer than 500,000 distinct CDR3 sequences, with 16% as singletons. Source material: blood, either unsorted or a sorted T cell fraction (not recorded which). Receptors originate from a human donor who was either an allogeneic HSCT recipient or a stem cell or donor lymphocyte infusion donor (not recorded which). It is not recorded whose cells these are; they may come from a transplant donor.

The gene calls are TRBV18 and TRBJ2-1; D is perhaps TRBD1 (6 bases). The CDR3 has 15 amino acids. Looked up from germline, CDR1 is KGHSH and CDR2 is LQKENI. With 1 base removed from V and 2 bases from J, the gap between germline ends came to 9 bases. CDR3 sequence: CASSPQGDPYNEQFF. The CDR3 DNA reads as TGTGCCAGCTCACCACAGGGGGACCCCTACAATGAGCAGTTCTTC. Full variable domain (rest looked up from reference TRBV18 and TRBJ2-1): NAGVMQNPRHLVRRRGQEARLRCSPMKGHSHVYWYRQLPEEGLKFMVYLQKENIIDESGMPKERFSAEFPKEGPSILRIQQVVRGDSAAYFCASSPQGDPYNEQFFGPGTRLTVL.

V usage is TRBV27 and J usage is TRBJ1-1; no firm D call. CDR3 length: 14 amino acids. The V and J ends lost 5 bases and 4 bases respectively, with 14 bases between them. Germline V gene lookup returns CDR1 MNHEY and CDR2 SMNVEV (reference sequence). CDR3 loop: CASSPQWDSTEAFF. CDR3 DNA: TGTGCCAGCAGTCCCCAGTGGGATAGCACTGAAGCTTTCTTT.

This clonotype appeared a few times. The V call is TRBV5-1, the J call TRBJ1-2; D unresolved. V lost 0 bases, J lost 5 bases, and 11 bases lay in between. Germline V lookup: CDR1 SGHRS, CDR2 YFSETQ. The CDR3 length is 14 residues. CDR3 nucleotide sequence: TGCGCCAGCAGCTTGGAGGTCCAGGAGTATGGCTACACCTTC. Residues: CASSLEVQEYGYTF.

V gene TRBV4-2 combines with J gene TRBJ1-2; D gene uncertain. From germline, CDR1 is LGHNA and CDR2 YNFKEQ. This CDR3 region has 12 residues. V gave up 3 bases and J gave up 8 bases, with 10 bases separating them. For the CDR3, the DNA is TGTGCCAGCAGCCAGGACGTTGGGGGCTACACCTTC. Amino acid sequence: CASSQDVGGYTF.

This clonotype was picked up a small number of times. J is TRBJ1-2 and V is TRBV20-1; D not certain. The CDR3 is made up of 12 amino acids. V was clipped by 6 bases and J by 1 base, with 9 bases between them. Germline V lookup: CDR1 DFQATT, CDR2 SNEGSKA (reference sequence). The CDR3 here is CSARTINYGYTF. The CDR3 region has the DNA TGCAGTGCGAGGACGATTAACTATGGCTACACCTTC.

CDR3 sequence reads: CATSDPRNTGELFF. CDR3 DNA: TGTGCCACCAGTGACCCCAGGAACACCGGGGAGCTGTTTTTT. This sequence joins TRBV24-1 and TRBJ2-2; D is unclear. V was pared by 4 bases and J by 1 base, with 6 bases between. CDR1 is KGHDR and CDR2 is SFDVKD in the germline V gene. The CDR3 length is 14 residues.

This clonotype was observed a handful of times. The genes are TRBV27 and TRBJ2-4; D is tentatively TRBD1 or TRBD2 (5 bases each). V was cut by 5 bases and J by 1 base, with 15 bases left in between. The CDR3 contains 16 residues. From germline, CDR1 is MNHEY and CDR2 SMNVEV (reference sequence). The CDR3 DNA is TGTGCCAGCAGTCCCCCGGGGCGTGGGGCCAAAAACATTCAGTACTTC. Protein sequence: CASSPPGRGAKNIQYF.

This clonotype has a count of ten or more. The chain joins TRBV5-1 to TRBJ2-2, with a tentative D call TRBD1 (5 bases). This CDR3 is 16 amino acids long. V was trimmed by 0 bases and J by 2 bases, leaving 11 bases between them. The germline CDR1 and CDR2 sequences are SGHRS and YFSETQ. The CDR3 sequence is CASSLVAGYNTGELFF. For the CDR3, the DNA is TGCGCCAGCAGCTTGGTGGCAGGGTATAACACCGGGGAGCTGTTTTTT.

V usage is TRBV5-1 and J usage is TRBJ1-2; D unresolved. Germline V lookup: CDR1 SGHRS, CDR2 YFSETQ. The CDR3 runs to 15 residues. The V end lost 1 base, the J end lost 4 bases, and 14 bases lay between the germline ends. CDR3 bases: TGCGCCAGCAGCTTGCCGGGAAGTGGGTCCTATGGCTACACCTTC. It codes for CASSLPGSGSYGYTF.

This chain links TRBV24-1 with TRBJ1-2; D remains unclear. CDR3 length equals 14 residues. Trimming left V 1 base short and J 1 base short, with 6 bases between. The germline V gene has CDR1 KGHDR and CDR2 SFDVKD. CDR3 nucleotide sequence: TGTGCCACCAGTGATTTTAGCCGTAACTATGGCTACACCTTC. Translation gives CATSDFSRNYGYTF.

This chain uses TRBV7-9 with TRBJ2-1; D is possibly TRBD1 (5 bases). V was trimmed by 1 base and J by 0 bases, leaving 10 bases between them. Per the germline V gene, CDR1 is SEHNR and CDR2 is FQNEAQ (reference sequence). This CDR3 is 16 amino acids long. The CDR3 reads CASSLGRQSSYNEQFF. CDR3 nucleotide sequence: TGTGCCAGCAGCTTAGGGCGACAGAGCTCCTACAATGAGCAGTTCTTC.

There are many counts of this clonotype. The DNA for the CDR3 is TGTGCCAGCAGTTACGAGGTTGGTCAGCCCCAGCATTTT. It specifies CASSYEVGQPQHF. The genes are TRBV6-5 and TRBJ1-5; D is undetermined. V was trimmed by 2 bases and J by 6 bases, leaving 8 bases between them. The CDR3 length is 13 residues. CDR1 is MNHEY and CDR2 is SVGAGI in the germline V gene.

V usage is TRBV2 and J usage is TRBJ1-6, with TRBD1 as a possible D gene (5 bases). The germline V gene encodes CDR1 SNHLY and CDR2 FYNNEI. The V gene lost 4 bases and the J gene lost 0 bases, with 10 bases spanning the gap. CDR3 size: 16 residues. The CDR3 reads CASSGGKSSYNSPLHF. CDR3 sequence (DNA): TGTGCCAGCAGTGGGGGCAAGAGCTCCTATAATTCACCCCTCCACTTT.

The CDR3 DNA reads TGTGCCATCAGTGTCTCCGTGGGCCAAGCTGGCTACACCTTC. Amino acid sequence: CAISVSVGQAGYTF. The chain combines TRBV10-3 with TRBJ1-2; D is unresolved. The ends were cut back, 4 bases at V and 7 bases at J, with 16 bases in the middle. The CDR3 is 14 amino acids. In germline, CDR1 is ENHRY, CDR2 SYGVKD.

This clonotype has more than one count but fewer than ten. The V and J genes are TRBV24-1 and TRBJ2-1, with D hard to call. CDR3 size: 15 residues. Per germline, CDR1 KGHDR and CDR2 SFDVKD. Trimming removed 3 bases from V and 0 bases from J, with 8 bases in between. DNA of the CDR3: TGTGCCACCAGTGATCCAGAGAACTCCTACAATGAGCAGTTCTTC. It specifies CATSDPENSYNEQFF.

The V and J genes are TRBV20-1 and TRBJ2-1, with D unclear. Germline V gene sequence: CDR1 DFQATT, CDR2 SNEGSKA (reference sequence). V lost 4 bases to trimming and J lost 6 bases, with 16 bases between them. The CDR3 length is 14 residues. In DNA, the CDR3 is TGCAGTGCTACGGGTACTTTTAGTCTCAATGAGCAGTTCTTC. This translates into CSATGTFSLNEQFF.

The CDR3 spells CASSPTTGASDEQFF. The CDR3 region has the DNA TGCGCCAGCAGCCCTACGACAGGGGCGAGCGATGAGCAGTTCTTC. This rearrangement joins TRBV5-1 to TRBJ2-1; 8 bases match TRBD1. V dropped 4 bases and J dropped 8; count of bases not matched to a gene: 11. In germline, CDR1 is SGHRS, CDR2 YFSETQ. This CDR3 spans 15 amino acids.

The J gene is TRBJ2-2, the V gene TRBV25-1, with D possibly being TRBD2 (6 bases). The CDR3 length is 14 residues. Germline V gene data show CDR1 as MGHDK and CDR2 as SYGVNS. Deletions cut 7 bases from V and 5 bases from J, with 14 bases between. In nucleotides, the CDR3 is TGTGCCAGCAAGATCGGCGGAGGGACCGGGGAGCTGTTTTTT. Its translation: CASKIGGGTGELFF. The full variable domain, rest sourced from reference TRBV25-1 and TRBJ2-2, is EADIYQTPRYLVIGTGKKITLECSQTMGHDKMYWYQQDPGMELHLIHYSYGVNSTEKGDLSSESTVSRIRTEHFPLTLESARPSHTSQYLCASKIGGGTGELFFGEGSRLTVL.

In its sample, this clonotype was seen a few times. CDR3 nucleotides: TGTGCCAGCAAATTAGATACGCAGTATTTT. Translated: CASKLDTQYF. The chain joins TRBV2 to TRBJ2-3, with D uncertain. This CDR3 contains 10 residues. Per the germline V gene, CDR1 is SNHLY and CDR2 is FYNNEI. Trimming removed 7 bases from V and 5 bases from J, with 4 bases in between. The full variable domain, rest sourced from reference TRBV2 and TRBJ2-3, is EPEVTQTPSHQVTQMGQEVILRCVPISNHLYFYWYRQILGQKVEFLVSFYNNEISEKSEIFDDQFSVERPDGSNFTLKIRSTKLEDSAMYFCASKLDTQYFGPGTRLTVL.

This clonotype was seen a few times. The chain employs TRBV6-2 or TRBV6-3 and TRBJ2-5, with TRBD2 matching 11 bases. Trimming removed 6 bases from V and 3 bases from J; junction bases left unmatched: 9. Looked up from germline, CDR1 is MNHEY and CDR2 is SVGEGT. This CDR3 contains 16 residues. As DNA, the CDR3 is TGTGCCAGCAGCCTTAGGACTAGCGGGTTTGAAGAGACCCAGTACTTC. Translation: CASSLRTSGFEETQYF.